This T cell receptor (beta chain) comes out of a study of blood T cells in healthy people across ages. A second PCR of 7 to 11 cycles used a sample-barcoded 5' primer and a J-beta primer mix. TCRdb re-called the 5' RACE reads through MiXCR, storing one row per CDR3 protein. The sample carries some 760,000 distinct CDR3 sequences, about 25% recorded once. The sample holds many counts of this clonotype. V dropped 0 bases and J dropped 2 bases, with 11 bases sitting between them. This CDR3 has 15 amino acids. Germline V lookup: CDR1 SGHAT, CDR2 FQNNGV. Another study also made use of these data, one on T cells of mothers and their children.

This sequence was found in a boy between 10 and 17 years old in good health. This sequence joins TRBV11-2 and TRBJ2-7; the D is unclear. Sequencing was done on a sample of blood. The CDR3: CASSLESLSAYEQYF. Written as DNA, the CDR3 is TGTGCCAGCAGCTTAGAATCGCTCTCGGCCTACGAGCAGTACTTC.